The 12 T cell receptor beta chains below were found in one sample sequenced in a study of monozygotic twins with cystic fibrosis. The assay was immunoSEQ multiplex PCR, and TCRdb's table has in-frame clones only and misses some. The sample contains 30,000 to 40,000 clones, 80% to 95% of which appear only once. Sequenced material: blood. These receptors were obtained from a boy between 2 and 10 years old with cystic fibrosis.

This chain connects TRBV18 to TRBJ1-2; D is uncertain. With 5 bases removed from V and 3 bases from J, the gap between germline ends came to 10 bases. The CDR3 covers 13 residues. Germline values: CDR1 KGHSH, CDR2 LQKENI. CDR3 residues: CASSSTVDYGYTF. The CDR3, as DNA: TGTGCCAGCTCATCTACGGTGGACTATGGCTACACCTTC. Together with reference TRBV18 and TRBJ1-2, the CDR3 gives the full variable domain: NAGVMQNPRHLVRRRGQEARLRCSPMKGHSHVYWYRQLPEEGLKFMVYLQKENIIDESGMPKERFSAEFPKEGPSILRIQQVVRGDSAAYFCASSSTVDYGYTFGSGTRLTVV.

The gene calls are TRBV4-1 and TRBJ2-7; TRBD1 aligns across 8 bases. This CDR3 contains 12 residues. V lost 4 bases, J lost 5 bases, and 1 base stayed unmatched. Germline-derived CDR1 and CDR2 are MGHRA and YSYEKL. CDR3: CASSLTGDEQYF. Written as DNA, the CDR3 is TGCGCCAGCAGCCTGACAGGGGACGAGCAGTACTTC.

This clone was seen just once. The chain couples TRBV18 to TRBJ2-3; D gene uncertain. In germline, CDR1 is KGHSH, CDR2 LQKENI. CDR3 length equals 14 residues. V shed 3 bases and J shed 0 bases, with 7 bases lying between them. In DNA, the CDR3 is TGTGCCAGCTCACCTGACCCAAGCACAGATACGCAGTATTTT. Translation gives CASSPDPSTDTQYF.

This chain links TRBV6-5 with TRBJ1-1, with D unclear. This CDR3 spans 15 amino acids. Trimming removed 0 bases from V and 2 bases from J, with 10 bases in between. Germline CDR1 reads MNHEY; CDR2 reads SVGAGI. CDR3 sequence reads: CASSYSSVENTEAFF. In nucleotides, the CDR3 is TGTGCCAGCAGTTACTCGTCGGTAGAAAACACTGAAGCTTTCTTT.

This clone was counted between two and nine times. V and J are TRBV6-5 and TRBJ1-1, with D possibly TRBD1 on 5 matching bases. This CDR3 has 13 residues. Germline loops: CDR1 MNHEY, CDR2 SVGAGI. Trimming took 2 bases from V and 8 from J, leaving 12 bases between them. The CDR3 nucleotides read TGTGCCAGCAGTTACGAGGGGCAGAGAGAAGCTTTCTTT. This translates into CASSYEGQREAFF.

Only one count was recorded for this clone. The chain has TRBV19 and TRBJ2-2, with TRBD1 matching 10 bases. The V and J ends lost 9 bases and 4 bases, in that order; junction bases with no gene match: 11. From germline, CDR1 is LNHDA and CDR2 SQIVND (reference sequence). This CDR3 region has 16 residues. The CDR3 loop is CASRQGQGFTTGELFF. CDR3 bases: TGTGCCAGCAGACAGGGACAGGGGTTTACCACCGGGGAGCTGTTTTTT.

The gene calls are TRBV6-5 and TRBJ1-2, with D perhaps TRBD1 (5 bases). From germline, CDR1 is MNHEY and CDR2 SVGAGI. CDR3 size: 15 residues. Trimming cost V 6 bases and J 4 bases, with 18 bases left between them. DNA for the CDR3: TGTGCCAGCAGAACCCCGGGACCCAAGGGCTATGGCTACACCTTC. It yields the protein CASRTPGPKGYGYTF.

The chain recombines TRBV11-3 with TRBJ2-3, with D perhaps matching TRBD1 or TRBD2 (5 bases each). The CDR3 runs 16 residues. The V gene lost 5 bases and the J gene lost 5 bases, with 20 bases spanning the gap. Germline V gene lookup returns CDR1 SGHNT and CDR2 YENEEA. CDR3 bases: TGTGCCAGCAGCCCCCCGGGGCAGGGAGCAGGAGATACGCAGTATTTT. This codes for CASSPPGQGAGDTQYF.

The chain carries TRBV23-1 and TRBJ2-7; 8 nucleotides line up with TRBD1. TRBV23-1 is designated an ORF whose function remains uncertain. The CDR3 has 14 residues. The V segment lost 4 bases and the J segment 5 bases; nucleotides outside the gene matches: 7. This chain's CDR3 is CASSRGQGNNEQYF. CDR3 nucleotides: TGCGCCAGCAGTCGAGGACAGGGTAACAACGAGCAGTACTTC.

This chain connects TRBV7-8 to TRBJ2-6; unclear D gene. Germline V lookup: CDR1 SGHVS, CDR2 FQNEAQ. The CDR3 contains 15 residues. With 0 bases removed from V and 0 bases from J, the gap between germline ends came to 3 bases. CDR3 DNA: TGTGCCAGCAGCTTAGCGCCCTCTGGGGCCAACGTCCTGACTTTC. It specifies CASSLAPSGANVLTF.

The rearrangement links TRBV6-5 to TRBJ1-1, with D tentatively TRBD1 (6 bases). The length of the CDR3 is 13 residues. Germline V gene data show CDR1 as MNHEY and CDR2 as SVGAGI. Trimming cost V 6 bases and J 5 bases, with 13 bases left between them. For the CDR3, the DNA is TGTGCCAGCAGCCGAGGGGGTCGGACTGAAGCTTTCTTT. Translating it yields CASSRGGRTEAFF.

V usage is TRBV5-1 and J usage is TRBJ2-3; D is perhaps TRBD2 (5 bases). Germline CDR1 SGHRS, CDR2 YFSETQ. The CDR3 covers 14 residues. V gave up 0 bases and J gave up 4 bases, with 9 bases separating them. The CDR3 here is CASSLDPSSDTQYF. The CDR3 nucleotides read TGCGCCAGCAGCTTGGATCCTAGCTCAGATACGCAGTATTTT. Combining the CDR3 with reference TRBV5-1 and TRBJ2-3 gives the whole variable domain KAGVTQTPRYLIKTRGQQVTLSCSPISGHRSVSWYQQTPGQGLQFLFEYFSETQRNKGNFPGRFSGRQFSNSRSEMNVSTLELGDSALYLCASSLDPSSDTQYFGPGTRLTVL.